These T cell receptor beta chains were read from a single sample in a study of T cell responses to AZD1222 COVID-19 vaccine. This table comes from immunoSEQ multiplex PCR, and its TCRdb copy is limited to in-frame clones, with some not included. Here the sample spans 120,000 or so clones, 80% to 90% being singletons. Here the sequenced sample was peripheral blood, taken on day 0 of AZD1222 vaccination. Source of these receptors: an adult in good health. The CDR3 runs from the conserved cysteine through the conserved F or W. The D gene is left open where the match is weak. Clone size appears in some rows only: once, few, many, or a class for an expanded clone.

len: 13
abundance: -
d_gene: -
j_gene: TRBJ2-7
v_gene: TRBV7-9
CDR3aa: CASSLTSPFEQYF
CDR3nt: TGTGCCAGCAGCTTAACGTCACCTTTCGAGCAGTACTTC

len: 16
abundance: -
d_gene: TRBD1
j_gene: TRBJ1-2
v_gene: TRBV4-1
CDR3aa: CASSQARTGGGRGYTF
CDR3nt: TGCGCCAGCAGCCAGGCCCGGACAGGGGGCGGTAGGGGCTACACCTTC

len: 14
abundance: -
d_gene: -
j_gene: TRBJ1-2
v_gene: TRBV10-3
CDR3aa: CAIKQGAAGEGYTF
CDR3nt: TGTGCCATCAAACAAGGGGCCGCCGGGGAGGGCTACACCTTC

len: 12
abundance: -
d_gene: -
j_gene: TRBJ2-5
v_gene: TRBV27
CDR3aa: CASSLLSETQYF
CDR3nt: TGTGCCAGCAGTTTATTATCGGAGACCCAGTACTTC

len: 16
abundance: once
d_gene: -
j_gene: TRBJ1-5
v_gene: TRBV19
CDR3aa: CASSIVGGRGNQPQHF
CDR3nt: TGTGCCAGTAGTATAGTTGGAGGGCGCGGCAATCAGCCCCAGCATTTT

len: 13
abundance: -
d_gene: -
j_gene: TRBJ1-4
v_gene: TRBV28
CDR3aa: CASSPQGSEKLFF
CDR3nt: TGTGCCAGCAGTCCCCAGGGGAGTGAAAAACTGTTTTTT

len: 14
abundance: -
d_gene: TRBD1
j_gene: TRBJ2-1
v_gene: TRBV11-3
CDR3aa: CASSARDSDNEQFF
CDR3nt: TGTGCCAGCAGCGCACGGGACAGCGACAATGAGCAGTTCTTC

len: 16
abundance: -
d_gene: -
j_gene: TRBJ1-3
v_gene: TRBV7-2
CDR3aa: CASSPGRGDSGNTIYF
CDR3nt: TGTGCCAGCAGCCCAGGTCGGGGGGACTCTGGAAACACCATATATTTT

len: 13
abundance: -
d_gene: -
j_gene: TRBJ1-1
v_gene: TRBV11-3
CDR3aa: CASSLELNTEAFF
CDR3nt: TGTGCCAGCAGCTTAGAGTTGAACACTGAAGCTTTCTTT

len: 15
abundance: -
d_gene: TRBD1
j_gene: TRBJ2-7
v_gene: TRBV4-3
CDR3aa: CASSQRTGGIYEQYF
CDR3nt: TGCGCCAGCAGCCAGAGGACAGGGGGGATTTACGAGCAGTACTTC

len: 16
abundance: -
d_gene: -
j_gene: TRBJ1-1
v_gene: TRBV19
CDR3aa: CASSIIQGRGNTEAFF
CDR3nt: TGTGCCAGTAGTATAATTCAGGGGAGAGGGAACACTGAAGCTTTCTTT

len: 16
abundance: -
d_gene: TRBD1
j_gene: TRBJ2-1
v_gene: TRBV29-1
CDR3aa: CSVASGTGGGQDEQFF
CDR3nt: TGCAGCGTTGCCTCCGGGACAGGGGGGGGACAGGATGAGCAGTTCTTC

len: 15
abundance: -
d_gene: TRBD1
j_gene: TRBJ2-7
v_gene: TRBV27
CDR3aa: CASSWGGTGGREQYF
CDR3nt: TGTGCCAGCAGTTGGGGGGGGACAGGGGGAAGGGAGCAGTACTTC

len: 16
abundance: -
d_gene: TRBD1
j_gene: TRBJ2-7
v_gene: TRBV27
CDR3aa: CASQQSGTGRSYEQYF
CDR3nt: TGTGCCAGCCAGCAATCCGGGACAGGGAGGTCCTACGAGCAGTACTTC

len: 16
abundance: -
d_gene: -
j_gene: TRBJ2-5
v_gene: TRBV18
CDR3aa: CASSPQRMRVQETQYF
CDR3nt: TGTGCCAGCTCACCACAGAGGATGCGGGTTCAAGAGACCCAGTACTTC

len: 13
abundance: few
d_gene: -
j_gene: TRBJ1-1
v_gene: TRBV30
CDR3aa: CAGQQGFVTEAFF
CDR3nt: TGTGCCGGACAACAGGGATTTGTCACTGAAGCTTTCTTT

len: 15
abundance: once
d_gene: TRBD1
j_gene: TRBJ1-1
v_gene: TRBV6-2/TRBV6-3
CDR3aa: CASSLQGAMNTEAFF
CDR3nt: TGTGCCAGCAGTTTACAGGGGGCCATGAACACTGAAGCTTTCTTT

len: 19
abundance: once
d_gene: -
j_gene: TRBJ2-7
v_gene: TRBV10-3
CDR3aa: CAISESLTGALGVSYEQYF
CDR3nt: TGTGCCATCAGTGAGTCGTTGACGGGGGCCCTCGGGGTCTCCTACGAGCAGTACTTC

len: 12
abundance: once
d_gene: -
j_gene: TRBJ1-1
v_gene: TRBV12-3/TRBV12-4
CDR3aa: CASSFTSTEAFF
CDR3nt: TGTGCCAGCAGTTTCACGAGTACTGAAGCTTTCTTT

len: 15
abundance: -
d_gene: TRBD2
j_gene: TRBJ2-1
v_gene: TRBV7-8
CDR3aa: CASSLGGRGNNEQFF
CDR3nt: TGTGCCAGCAGCTTGGGAGGGAGAGGGAACAATGAGCAGTTCTTC

len: 14
abundance: -
d_gene: TRBD1
j_gene: TRBJ1-2
v_gene: TRBV7-9
CDR3aa: CASSLETGGSGYTF
CDR3nt: TGTGCCAGCAGCTTAGAGACAGGGGGTTCTGGCTACACCTTC

len: 13
abundance: -
d_gene: -
j_gene: TRBJ1-2
v_gene: TRBV29-1
CDR3aa: CSVDGRPKDGYTF
CDR3nt: TGCAGCGTTGATGGGCGTCCCAAGGACGGCTACACCTTC

len: 17
abundance: -
d_gene: TRBD2
j_gene: TRBJ2-1
v_gene: TRBV28
CDR3aa: CASSFGTSGSLYNEQFF
CDR3nt: TGTGCCAGCAGTTTCGGGACTAGCGGGAGCCTTTACAATGAGCAGTTCTTC

len: 12
abundance: -
d_gene: TRBD1
j_gene: TRBJ2-1
v_gene: TRBV9
CDR3aa: CASSAGGNEQFF
CDR3nt: TGTGCCAGCAGCGCAGGGGGCAATGAGCAGTTCTTC

len: 13
abundance: -
d_gene: -
j_gene: TRBJ2-7
v_gene: TRBV29-1
CDR3aa: CSVRGRLSYEQYF
CDR3nt: TGCAGCGTGAGGGGCAGACTTTCCTACGAGCAGTACTTC

len: 14
abundance: -
d_gene: -
j_gene: TRBJ2-5
v_gene: TRBV28
CDR3aa: CASLQGQAPETQYF
CDR3nt: TGTGCCAGCTTACAGGGACAAGCCCCAGAGACCCAGTACTTC

len: 16
abundance: -
d_gene: -
j_gene: TRBJ1-3
v_gene: TRBV30
CDR3aa: CAWSVQLRSSGNTIYF
CDR3nt: TGTGCCTGGAGTGTACAGCTTCGAAGCTCTGGAAACACCATATATTTT

len: 16
abundance: -
d_gene: -
j_gene: TRBJ1-2
v_gene: TRBV27
CDR3aa: CASSSQRGVFRYGYTF
CDR3nt: TGTGCCAGCAGTTCCCAACGCGGGGTTTTTCGGTATGGCTACACCTTC

len: 13
abundance: -
d_gene: -
j_gene: TRBJ2-1
v_gene: TRBV9
CDR3aa: CASSVAQSNEQFF
CDR3nt: TGTGCCAGCAGCGTAGCCCAGTCCAATGAGCAGTTCTTC

len: 15
abundance: -
d_gene: -
j_gene: TRBJ1-1
v_gene: TRBV27
CDR3aa: CASTPVVGGWTEAFF
CDR3nt: TGTGCCAGCACCCCAGTCGTCGGGGGCTGGACTGAAGCTTTCTTT

len: 13
abundance: -
d_gene: TRBD1
j_gene: TRBJ2-1
v_gene: TRBV7-3
CDR3aa: CASSSRQGNEQFF
CDR3nt: TGTGCCAGCAGCTCCCGACAGGGGAATGAGCAGTTCTTC

len: 17
abundance: -
d_gene: TRBD1
j_gene: TRBJ2-7
v_gene: TRBV5-5
CDR3aa: CASSRPFRQGLSYEQYF
CDR3nt: TGTGCCAGCAGCCGCCCATTTAGACAGGGCCTCTCCTACGAGCAGTACTTC

len: 13
abundance: few
d_gene: -
j_gene: TRBJ1-1
v_gene: TRBV7-3
CDR3aa: CASSLGAGDMAFF
CDR3nt: TGTGCCAGCAGCTTAGGGGCAGGGGACATGGCTTTCTTT

len: 22
abundance: -
d_gene: TRBD1
j_gene: TRBJ2-3
v_gene: TRBV6-6
CDR3aa: CASSHRTAGQGLGPEYTDTQYF
CDR3nt: TGTGCCAGCAGTCACCGGACAGCCGGACAGGGCCTCGGTCCGGAATACACAGATACGCAGTATTTT

len: 15
abundance: -
d_gene: -
j_gene: TRBJ2-7
v_gene: TRBV4-1
CDR3aa: CASSQDRQGLYEQYF
CDR3nt: TGCGCCAGCAGCCAAGACCGACAGGGACTCTACGAGCAGTACTTC

len: 14
abundance: -
d_gene: -
j_gene: TRBJ1-6
v_gene: TRBV3-1/TRBV3-2
CDR3aa: CASSQAGPISPLHF
CDR3nt: TGTGCCAGCAGCCAAGCCGGGCCAATTTCACCCCTCCACTTT

len: 16
abundance: -
d_gene: -
j_gene: TRBJ2-3
v_gene: TRBV3-1/TRBV3-2
CDR3aa: CASSQEWGLFTDTQYF
CDR3nt: TGTGCCAGCAGCCAAGAGTGGGGACTTTTCACAGATACGCAGTATTTT

len: 12
abundance: -
d_gene: -
j_gene: TRBJ1-2
v_gene: TRBV4-3
CDR3aa: CASSQDRGGYTF
CDR3nt: TGCGCCAGCAGCCAAGACAGGGGTGGCTACACCTTC

len: 15
abundance: few
d_gene: -
j_gene: TRBJ2-2
v_gene: TRBV3-1/TRBV3-2
CDR3aa: CASSRGDYRGGELFF
CDR3nt: TGTGCCAGCAGCAGGGGGGACTACCGTGGCGGGGAGCTGTTTTTT

len: 15
abundance: -
d_gene: TRBD1
j_gene: TRBJ2-2
v_gene: TRBV6-5
CDR3aa: CASSNRGYNTGELFF
CDR3nt: TGTGCCAGCAGTAACAGGGGGTATAACACCGGGGAGCTGTTTTTT

len: 15
abundance: -
d_gene: TRBD1
j_gene: TRBJ1-1
v_gene: TRBV9
CDR3aa: CASSLIRGEISEAFF
CDR3nt: TGTGCCAGCAGTCTTATCAGGGGGGAGATATCTGAAGCTTTCTTT

len: 11
abundance: -
d_gene: -
j_gene: TRBJ1-1
v_gene: TRBV27
CDR3aa: CASSLGYEAFF
CDR3nt: TGTGCCAGCAGTTTAGGGTATGAAGCTTTCTTT

len: 15
abundance: -
d_gene: -
j_gene: TRBJ2-1
v_gene: TRBV5-4
CDR3aa: CASSFDPSSYNEQFF
CDR3nt: TGTGCCAGCAGCTTCGACCCAAGCTCCTACAATGAGCAGTTCTTC

len: 14
abundance: -
d_gene: -
j_gene: TRBJ2-1
v_gene: TRBV5-1
CDR3aa: CASIPPTVYNEQFF
CDR3nt: TGCGCCAGCATCCCTCCGACAGTCTACAATGAGCAGTTCTTC

len: 14
abundance: few
d_gene: -
j_gene: TRBJ2-4
v_gene: TRBV28
CDR3aa: CASSLRGAKNIQYF
CDR3nt: TGTGCCAGCAGTTTACGGGGGGCCAAAAACATTCAGTACTTC

len: 13
abundance: -
d_gene: -
j_gene: TRBJ2-7
v_gene: TRBV6-6
CDR3aa: CASSYLLAREQYF
CDR3nt: TGTGCCAGCAGTTACCTCCTGGCGCGCGAGCAGTACTTC